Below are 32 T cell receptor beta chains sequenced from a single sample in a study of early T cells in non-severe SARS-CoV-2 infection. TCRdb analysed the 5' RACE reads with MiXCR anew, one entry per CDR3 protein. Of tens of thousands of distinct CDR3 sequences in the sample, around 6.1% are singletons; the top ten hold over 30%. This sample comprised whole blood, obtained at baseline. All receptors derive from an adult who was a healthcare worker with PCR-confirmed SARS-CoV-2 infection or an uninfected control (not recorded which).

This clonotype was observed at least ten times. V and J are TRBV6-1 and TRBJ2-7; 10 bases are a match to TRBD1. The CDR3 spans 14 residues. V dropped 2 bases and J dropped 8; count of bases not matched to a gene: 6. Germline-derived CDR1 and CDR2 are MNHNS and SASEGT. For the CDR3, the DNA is TGTGCCAGCAGTGAAAGGGACAGGGGTCCTCAGCAGTACTTC. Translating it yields CASSERDRGPQQYF.

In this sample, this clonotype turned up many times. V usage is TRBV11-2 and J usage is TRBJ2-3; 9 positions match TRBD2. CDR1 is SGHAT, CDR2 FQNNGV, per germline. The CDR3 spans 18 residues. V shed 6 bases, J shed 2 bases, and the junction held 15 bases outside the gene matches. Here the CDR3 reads CASRLGRGGSPHTDTQYF. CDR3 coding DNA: TGTGCCAGCAGACTCGGGCGGGGGGGCAGCCCCCACACAGATACGCAGTATTTT. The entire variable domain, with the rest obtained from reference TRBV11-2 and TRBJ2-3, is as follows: EAGVAQSPRYKIIEKRQSVAFWCNPISGHATLYWYQQILGQGPKLLIQFQNNGVVDDSQLPKDRFSAERLKGVDSTLKIQPAKLEDSAVYLCASRLGRGGSPHTDTQYFGPGTRLTVL.

DNA for the CDR3: TGTGCCAGCAGTTTGAGGGCCGACTATGGCTACACCTTC. This sequence encodes CASSLRADYGYTF. The rearrangement uses TRBV27 and TRBJ1-2; D is unclear. Looked up from germline, CDR1 is MNHEY and CDR2 is SMNVEV (reference sequence). The V end lost 3 bases, the J end lost 3 bases, and 8 bases lay between the germline ends. CDR3 length equals 13 residues.

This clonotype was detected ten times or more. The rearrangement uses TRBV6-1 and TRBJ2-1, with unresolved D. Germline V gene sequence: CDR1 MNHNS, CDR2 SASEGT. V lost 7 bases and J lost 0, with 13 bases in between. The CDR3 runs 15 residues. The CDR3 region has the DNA TGTGCCAGCACGGGTCGGTCCAGCTCCTACAATGAGCAGTTCTTC. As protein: CASTGRSSSYNEQFF.

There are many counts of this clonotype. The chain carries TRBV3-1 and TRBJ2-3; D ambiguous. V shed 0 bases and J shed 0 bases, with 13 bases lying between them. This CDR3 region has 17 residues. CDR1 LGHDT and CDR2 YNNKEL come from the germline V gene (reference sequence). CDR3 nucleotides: TGTGCCAGCAGCCAAGAAATCTCGCTTTTTAGCACAGATACGCAGTATTTT. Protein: CASSQEISLFSTDTQYF.

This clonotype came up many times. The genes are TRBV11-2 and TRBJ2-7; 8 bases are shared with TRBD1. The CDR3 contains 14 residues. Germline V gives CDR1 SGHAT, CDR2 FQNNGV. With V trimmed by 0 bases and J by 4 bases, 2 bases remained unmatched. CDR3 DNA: TGTGCCAGCAGCTTAGACAGGGGGCCATACGAGCAGTACTTC. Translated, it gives CASSLDRGPYEQYF. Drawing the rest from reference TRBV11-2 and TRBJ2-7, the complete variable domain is EAGVAQSPRYKIIEKRQSVAFWCNPISGHATLYWYQQILGQGPKLLIQFQNNGVVDDSQLPKDRFSAERLKGVDSTLKIQPAKLEDSAVYLCASSLDRGPYEQYFGPGTRLTVT.

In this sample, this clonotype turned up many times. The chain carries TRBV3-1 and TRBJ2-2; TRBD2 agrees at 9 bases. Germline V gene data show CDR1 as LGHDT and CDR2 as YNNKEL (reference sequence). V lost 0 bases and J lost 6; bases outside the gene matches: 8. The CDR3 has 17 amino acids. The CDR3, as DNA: TGTGCCAGCAGCCAAGACCCCCTAGCGGGGCCCGCCGGGGAGCTGTTTTTT. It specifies CASSQDPLAGPAGELFF.

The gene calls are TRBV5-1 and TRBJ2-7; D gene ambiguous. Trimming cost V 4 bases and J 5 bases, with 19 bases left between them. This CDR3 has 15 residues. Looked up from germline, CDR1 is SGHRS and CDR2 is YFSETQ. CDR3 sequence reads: CASSTDLAPSNEQYF. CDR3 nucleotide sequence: TGCGCCAGCAGCACCGACTTAGCCCCATCCAACGAGCAGTACTTC.

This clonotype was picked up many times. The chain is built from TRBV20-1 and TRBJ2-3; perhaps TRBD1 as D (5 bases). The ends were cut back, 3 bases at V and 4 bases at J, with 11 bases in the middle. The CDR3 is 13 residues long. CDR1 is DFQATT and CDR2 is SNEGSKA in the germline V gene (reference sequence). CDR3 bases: TGCAGTGCTAGTCTTTTCAGGGCAGATACGCAGTATTTT. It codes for CSASLFRADTQYF.

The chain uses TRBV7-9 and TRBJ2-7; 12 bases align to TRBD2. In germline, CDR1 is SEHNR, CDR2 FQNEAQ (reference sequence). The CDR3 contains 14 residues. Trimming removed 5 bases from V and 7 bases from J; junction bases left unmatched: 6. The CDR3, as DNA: TGTGCCAGCAGCGCGGGACTAGCGGGCGGGGAGCAGTACTTC. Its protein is CASSAGLAGGEQYF.

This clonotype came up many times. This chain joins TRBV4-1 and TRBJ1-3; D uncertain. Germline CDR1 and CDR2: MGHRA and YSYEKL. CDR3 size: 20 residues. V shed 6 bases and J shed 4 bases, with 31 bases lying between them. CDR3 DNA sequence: TGCGCCAGCAGACAACTTTTTCGATTGACCGGTGCTGACGGGGGAAACACCATATATTTT. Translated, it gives CASRQLFRLTGADGGNTIYF.

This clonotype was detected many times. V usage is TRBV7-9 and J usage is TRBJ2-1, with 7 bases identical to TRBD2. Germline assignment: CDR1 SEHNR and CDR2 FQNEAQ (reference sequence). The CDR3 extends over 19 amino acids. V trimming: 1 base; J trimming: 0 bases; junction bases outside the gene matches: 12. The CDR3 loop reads CASSLVIPVAGVSYNEQFF. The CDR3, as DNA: TGTGCCAGCAGCTTAGTAATACCAGTGGCGGGAGTCTCCTACAATGAGCAGTTCTTC.

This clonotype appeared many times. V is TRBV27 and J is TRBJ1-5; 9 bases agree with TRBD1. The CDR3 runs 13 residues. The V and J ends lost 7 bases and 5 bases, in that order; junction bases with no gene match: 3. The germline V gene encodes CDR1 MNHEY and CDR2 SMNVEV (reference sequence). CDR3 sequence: CASNRQGDQPQHF. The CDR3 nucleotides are TGTGCCAGCAATCGACAGGGGGATCAGCCCCAGCATTTT.

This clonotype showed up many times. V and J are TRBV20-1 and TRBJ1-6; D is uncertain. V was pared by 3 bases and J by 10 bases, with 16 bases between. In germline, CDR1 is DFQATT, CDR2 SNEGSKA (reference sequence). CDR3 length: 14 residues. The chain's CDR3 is CSASDSEARSPLHF. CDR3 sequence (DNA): TGCAGTGCTAGCGATTCAGAAGCAAGATCACCCCTCCACTTT.

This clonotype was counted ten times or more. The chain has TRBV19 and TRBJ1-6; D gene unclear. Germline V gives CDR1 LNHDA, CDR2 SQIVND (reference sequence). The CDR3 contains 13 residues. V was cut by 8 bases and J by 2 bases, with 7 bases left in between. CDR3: CASGVAYNSPLHF. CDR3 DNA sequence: TGTGCCAGTGGTGTCGCCTATAATTCACCCCTCCACTTT.

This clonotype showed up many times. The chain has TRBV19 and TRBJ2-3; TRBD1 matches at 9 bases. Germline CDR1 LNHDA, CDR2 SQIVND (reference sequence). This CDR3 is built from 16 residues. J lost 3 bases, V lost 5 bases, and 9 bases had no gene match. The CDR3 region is CASSDGTGTKTDTQYF. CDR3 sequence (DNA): TGTGCCAGTAGTGACGGGACAGGGACGAAGACAGATACGCAGTATTTT.

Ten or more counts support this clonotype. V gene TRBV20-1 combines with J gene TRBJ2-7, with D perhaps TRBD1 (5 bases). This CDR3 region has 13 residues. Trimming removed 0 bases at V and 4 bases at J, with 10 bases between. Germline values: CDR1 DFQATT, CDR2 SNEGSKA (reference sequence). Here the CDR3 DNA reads TGCAGTGCTAGAGATGAGACAGCTTACGAGCAGTACTTC. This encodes CSARDETAYEQYF.

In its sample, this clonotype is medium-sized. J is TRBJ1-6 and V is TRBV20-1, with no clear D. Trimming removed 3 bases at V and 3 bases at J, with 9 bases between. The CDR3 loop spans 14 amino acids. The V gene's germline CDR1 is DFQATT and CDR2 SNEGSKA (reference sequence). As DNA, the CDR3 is TGCAGTGCTAGTACAGTTAGCTATAATTCACCCCTCCACTTT. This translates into CSASTVSYNSPLHF.

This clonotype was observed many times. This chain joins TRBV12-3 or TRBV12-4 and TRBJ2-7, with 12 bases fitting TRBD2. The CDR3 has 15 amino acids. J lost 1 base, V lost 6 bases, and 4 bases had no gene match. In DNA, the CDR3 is TGTGCCAGCAGCTGGACTAGCGGGGCTTCCTACGAGCAGTACTTC. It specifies CASSWTSGASYEQYF.

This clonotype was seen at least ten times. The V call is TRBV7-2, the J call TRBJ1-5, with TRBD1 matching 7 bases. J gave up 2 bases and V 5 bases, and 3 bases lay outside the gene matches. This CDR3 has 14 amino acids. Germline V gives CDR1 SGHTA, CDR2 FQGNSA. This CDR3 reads CASSLGQGNQPQHF. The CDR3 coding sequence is TGTGCCAGCAGCCTAGGACAGGGCAATCAGCCCCAGCATTTT. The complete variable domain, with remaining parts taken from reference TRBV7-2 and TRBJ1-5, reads GAGVSQSPSNKVTEKGKDVELRCDPISGHTALYWYRQSLGQGLEFLIYFQGNSAPDKSGLPSDRFSAERTGGSVSTLTIQRTQQEDSAVYLCASSLGQGNQPQHFGDGTRLSIL.

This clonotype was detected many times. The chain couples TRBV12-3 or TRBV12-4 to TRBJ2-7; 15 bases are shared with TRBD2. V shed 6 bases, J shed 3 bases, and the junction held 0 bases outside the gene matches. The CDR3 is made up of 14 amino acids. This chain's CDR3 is CASRGLAGGYEQYF. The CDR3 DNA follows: TGTGCCAGCAGGGGACTAGCGGGAGGCTACGAGCAGTACTTC.

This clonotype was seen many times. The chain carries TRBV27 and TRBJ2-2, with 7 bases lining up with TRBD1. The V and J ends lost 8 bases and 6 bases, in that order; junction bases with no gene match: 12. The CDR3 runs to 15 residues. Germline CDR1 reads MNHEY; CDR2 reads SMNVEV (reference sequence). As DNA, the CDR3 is TGTGCCAGCGTACCAGGGGGTGTCGGTTCCGGGGAGCTGTTTTTT. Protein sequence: CASVPGGVGSGELFF.

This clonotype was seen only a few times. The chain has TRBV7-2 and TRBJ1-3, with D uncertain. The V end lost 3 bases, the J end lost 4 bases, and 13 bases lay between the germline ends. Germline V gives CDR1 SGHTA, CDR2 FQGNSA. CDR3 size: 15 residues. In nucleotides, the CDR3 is TGTGCCAGCAGCTTTCAGAACGGTGGGGGAAACACCATATATTTT. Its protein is CASSFQNGGGNTIYF. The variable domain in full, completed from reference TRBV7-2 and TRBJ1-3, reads GAGVSQSPSNKVTEKGKDVELRCDPISGHTALYWYRQSLGQGLEFLIYFQGNSAPDKSGLPSDRFSAERTGGSVSTLTIQRTQQEDSAVYLCASSFQNGGGNTIYFGEGSWLTVV.

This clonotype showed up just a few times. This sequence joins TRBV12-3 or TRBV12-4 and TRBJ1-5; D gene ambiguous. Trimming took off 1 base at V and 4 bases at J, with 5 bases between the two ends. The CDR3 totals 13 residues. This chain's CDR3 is CASSLVGNQPQHF. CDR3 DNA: TGTGCCAGCAGTTTAGTGGGAAATCAGCCCCAGCATTTT.

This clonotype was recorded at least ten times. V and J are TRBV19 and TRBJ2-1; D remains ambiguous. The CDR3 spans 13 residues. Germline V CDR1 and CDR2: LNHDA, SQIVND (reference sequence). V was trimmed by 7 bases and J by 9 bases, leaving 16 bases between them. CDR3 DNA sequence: TGTGCCAGTACTCTCGTCCCGGAAGGTGAGCAGTTCTTC. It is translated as CASTLVPEGEQFF.

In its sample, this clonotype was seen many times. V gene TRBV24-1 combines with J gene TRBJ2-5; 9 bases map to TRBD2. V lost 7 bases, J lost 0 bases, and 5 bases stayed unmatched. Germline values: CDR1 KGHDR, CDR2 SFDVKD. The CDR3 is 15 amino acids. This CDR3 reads CATSSSGMYQETQYF. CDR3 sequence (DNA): TGTGCCACCAGCTCTAGCGGGATGTACCAAGAGACCCAGTACTTC.

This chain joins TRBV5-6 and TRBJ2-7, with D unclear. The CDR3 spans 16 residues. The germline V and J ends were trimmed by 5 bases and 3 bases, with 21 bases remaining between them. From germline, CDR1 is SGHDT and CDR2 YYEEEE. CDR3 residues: CASRPGLKDRLYEQYF. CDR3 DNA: TGTGCCAGCAGGCCCGGGCTGAAGGACCGTCTCTACGAGCAGTACTTC.

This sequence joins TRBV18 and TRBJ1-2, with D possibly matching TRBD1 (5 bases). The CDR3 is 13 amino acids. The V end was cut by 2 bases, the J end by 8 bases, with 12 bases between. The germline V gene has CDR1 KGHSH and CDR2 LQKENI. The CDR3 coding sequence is TGTGCCAGCTCACCAGACAGCCTGCGGGGCTACACCTTC. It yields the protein CASSPDSLRGYTF.

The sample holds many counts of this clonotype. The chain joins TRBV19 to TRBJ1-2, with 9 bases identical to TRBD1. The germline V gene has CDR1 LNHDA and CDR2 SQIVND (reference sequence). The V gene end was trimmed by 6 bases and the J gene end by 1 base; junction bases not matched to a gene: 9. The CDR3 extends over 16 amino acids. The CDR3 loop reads CASRPSGTGNNYGYTF. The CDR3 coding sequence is TGTGCCAGTAGGCCGTCCGGGACAGGGAATAACTATGGCTACACCTTC.

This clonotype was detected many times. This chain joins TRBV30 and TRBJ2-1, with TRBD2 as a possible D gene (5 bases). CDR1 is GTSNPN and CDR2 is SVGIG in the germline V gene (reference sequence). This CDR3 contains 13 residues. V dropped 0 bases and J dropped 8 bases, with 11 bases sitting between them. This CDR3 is CAWSVGTSDEQFF. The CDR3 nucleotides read TGTGCCTGGAGTGTAGGAACTAGTGATGAGCAGTTCTTC.

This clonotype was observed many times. The CDR3 sequence: CASSGGTGVWSDTQYF. The CDR3 DNA is TGCGCCAGCAGCGGAGGGACAGGGGTTTGGTCCGATACGCAGTATTTT. The gene calls are TRBV5-1 and TRBJ2-3; 10 bases match TRBD1. V was clipped by 4 bases and J by 6 bases; unmatched bases: 11. This CDR3 is built from 16 residues. Germline V gene lookup returns CDR1 SGHRS and CDR2 YFSETQ.

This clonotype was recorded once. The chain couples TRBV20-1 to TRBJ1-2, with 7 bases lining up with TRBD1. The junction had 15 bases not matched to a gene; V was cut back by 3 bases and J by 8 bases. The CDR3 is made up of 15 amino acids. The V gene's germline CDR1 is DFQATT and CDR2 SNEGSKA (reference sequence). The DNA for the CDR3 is TGCAGTGCTAGTTCCCCGACAGGGATTGGAAAAGGCTACACCTTC. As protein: CSASSPTGIGKGYTF.